This entry is about one T cell receptor (beta chain). Healthy bone marrow donors made up the donor group. PCR was performed using 60 Vbeta and 13 Jbeta primers. Clones were read by immunoSEQ multiplex PCR, and TCRdb kept only the in-frame ones, dropping some. Its listing shows 150,000 or so clones. The data originate from a study of cytomegalovirus exposure and HLA in healthy donors. The TCR comes from a man aged 18-30 years in good health and CMV-seronegative. The sequencing sample was made of PBMCs.

The CDR3 DNA sequence: TGTGCCAGCAGCGTAGAGGCCATGGGGGGTGAAAAACTGTTTTTT. Protein product: CASSVEAMGGEKLFF. The chain carries TRBV9 and TRBJ1-4, with D maybe TRBD1 (5 bases). V lost 0 bases, J lost 7 bases, and 13 bases lay in between. The CDR3 sequence is 15 residues long. Looked up from germline, CDR1 is SGDLS and CDR2 is YYNGEE.